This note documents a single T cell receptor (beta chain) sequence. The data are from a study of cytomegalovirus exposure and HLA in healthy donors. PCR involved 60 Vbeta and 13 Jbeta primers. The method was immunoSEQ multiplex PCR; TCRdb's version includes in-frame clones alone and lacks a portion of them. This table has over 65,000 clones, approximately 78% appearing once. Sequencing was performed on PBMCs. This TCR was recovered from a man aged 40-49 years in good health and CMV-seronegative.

DNA for the CDR3: TGTGCCAGCAGTTGGACAGGAGATTCACCCCTCCACTTT. As protein: CASSWTGDSPLHF. This chain uses TRBV27 with TRBJ1-6, with 7 bases that match TRBD1. The CDR3 is made up of 13 amino acids. Germline V gene sequence: CDR1 MNHEY, CDR2 SMNVEV (reference sequence). Losses at the gene ends were 4 bases for V and 8 bases for J; bases not matched to a gene: 2.